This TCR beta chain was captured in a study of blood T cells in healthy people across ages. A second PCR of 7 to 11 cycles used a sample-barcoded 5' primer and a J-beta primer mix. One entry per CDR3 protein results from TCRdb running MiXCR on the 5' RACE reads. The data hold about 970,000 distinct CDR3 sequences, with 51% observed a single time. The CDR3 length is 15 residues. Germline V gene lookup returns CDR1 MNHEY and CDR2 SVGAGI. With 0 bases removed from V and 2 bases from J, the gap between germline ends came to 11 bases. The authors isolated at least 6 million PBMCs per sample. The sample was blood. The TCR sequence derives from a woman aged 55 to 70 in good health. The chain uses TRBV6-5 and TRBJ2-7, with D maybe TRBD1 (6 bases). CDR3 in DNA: TGTGCCAGCAGTTACTCGAACGAGGGGGCCTACGAGCAGTACTTC. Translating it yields CASSYSNEGAYEQYF.